This T cell receptor (beta chain) was recorded in a study of CD8+ T cells in alopecia areata. Regarding the study as a whole: Patients shared TCRs less clearly than mice did, possibly for HLA-related reasons. Scalp lesions, especially in alopecia totalis/universalis, had higher clonality than normal scalp. Resident alphabeta T-cell populations of normal skin are likewise subject to sequencing in scalp samples.

RNA was extracted and reverse transcribed into cDNA as the sequencing template. Sequenced by immunoSEQ multiplex PCR; TCRdb stores in-frame clones only, minus some. Altogether about 150,000 clones are present, roughly 60% being singletons, with the ten largest covering 35% to 45%. The authors sorted CD4+ and CD8+ T cells from PBMCs. Trimming left V 1 base short and J 3 bases short, with 12 bases between. CDR1 is SGHTA, CDR2 FQGNSA, per germline. The CDR3 spans 15 residues. About this clone itself: The antigen is unknown.

The sequence was obtained from a human donor in good health. Sequencing was performed on CD8+ T cells sorted from blood. The J gene is TRBJ2-5, the V gene TRBV7-2, with D hard to call. The chain's CDR3 is CASSLGIYLEETQYF. The CDR3, as DNA: TGTGCCAGCAGCTTAGGGATCTATCTAGAAGAGACCCAGTACTTC.